This TCR beta chain was observed in a study of shared clonotypes between healthy human individuals. CD8 cells classed as naive were CD45RO-negative and positively selected for CCR7, excluding terminally differentiated effector memory CD45RA+ cells. Trimming took off 2 bases at V and 5 bases at J, with 9 bases between the two ends. Germline CDR1 MDHEN, CDR2 SYDVKM. The CDR3 runs to 14 residues. Clones were sequenced by immunoSEQ multiplex PCR, and TCRdb holds only the in-frame ones, with some missing. The repertoire holds roughly 2.1 million clones, with 85% to 95% as singletons. The source is a young man in good health. Some clones in this sample may be carry-over from other donors' samples. Material for sequencing was naive CD8+ T cells from PBMCs. The rearrangement joins TRBV28 to TRBJ1-4; D is unresolved. The CDR3 protein is CASSLPAVNEKLFF. The CDR3 DNA sequence: TGTGCCAGCAGTTTACCGGCAGTCAATGAAAAACTGTTTTTT.